The 2 T cell receptor beta chains given below trace back to one sample, sequenced in a study of blood T cell repertoires in COVID-19. Repertoires were generated with immunoSEQ multiplex PCR, while TCRdb's copy carries only in-frame clones and drops some. The sample shows over 150,000 clones, 84% of them seen only once. Input material: peripheral blood. Source of these receptors: a woman of 80 years or more with COVID-19, enrolled during active disease.

The chain uses TRBV27 and TRBJ2-3; the D gene is possibly TRBD1 (6 bases). The V and J ends lost 0 bases and 2 bases respectively, with 9 bases between them. This CDR3 region has 15 residues. The germline gives CDR1 MNHEY, CDR2 SMNVEV (reference sequence). CDR3 DNA: TGTGCCAGCAGTTTATCTACAGGGAACACAGATACGCAGTATTTT. Its translation: CASSLSTGNTDTQYF.

This clone appeared once. CDR3 sequence: CASSFYRGELGTEAFF. In DNA form, the CDR3 reads TGTGCCAGCAGCTTCTATCGCGGAGAATTGGGCACTGAAGCTTTCTTT. The chain couples TRBV11-2 to TRBJ1-1, with unresolved D. The CDR3 runs 16 residues. Germline CDR1 and CDR2: SGHAT and FQNNGV. V shed 3 bases and J shed 4 bases, with 18 bases lying between them.